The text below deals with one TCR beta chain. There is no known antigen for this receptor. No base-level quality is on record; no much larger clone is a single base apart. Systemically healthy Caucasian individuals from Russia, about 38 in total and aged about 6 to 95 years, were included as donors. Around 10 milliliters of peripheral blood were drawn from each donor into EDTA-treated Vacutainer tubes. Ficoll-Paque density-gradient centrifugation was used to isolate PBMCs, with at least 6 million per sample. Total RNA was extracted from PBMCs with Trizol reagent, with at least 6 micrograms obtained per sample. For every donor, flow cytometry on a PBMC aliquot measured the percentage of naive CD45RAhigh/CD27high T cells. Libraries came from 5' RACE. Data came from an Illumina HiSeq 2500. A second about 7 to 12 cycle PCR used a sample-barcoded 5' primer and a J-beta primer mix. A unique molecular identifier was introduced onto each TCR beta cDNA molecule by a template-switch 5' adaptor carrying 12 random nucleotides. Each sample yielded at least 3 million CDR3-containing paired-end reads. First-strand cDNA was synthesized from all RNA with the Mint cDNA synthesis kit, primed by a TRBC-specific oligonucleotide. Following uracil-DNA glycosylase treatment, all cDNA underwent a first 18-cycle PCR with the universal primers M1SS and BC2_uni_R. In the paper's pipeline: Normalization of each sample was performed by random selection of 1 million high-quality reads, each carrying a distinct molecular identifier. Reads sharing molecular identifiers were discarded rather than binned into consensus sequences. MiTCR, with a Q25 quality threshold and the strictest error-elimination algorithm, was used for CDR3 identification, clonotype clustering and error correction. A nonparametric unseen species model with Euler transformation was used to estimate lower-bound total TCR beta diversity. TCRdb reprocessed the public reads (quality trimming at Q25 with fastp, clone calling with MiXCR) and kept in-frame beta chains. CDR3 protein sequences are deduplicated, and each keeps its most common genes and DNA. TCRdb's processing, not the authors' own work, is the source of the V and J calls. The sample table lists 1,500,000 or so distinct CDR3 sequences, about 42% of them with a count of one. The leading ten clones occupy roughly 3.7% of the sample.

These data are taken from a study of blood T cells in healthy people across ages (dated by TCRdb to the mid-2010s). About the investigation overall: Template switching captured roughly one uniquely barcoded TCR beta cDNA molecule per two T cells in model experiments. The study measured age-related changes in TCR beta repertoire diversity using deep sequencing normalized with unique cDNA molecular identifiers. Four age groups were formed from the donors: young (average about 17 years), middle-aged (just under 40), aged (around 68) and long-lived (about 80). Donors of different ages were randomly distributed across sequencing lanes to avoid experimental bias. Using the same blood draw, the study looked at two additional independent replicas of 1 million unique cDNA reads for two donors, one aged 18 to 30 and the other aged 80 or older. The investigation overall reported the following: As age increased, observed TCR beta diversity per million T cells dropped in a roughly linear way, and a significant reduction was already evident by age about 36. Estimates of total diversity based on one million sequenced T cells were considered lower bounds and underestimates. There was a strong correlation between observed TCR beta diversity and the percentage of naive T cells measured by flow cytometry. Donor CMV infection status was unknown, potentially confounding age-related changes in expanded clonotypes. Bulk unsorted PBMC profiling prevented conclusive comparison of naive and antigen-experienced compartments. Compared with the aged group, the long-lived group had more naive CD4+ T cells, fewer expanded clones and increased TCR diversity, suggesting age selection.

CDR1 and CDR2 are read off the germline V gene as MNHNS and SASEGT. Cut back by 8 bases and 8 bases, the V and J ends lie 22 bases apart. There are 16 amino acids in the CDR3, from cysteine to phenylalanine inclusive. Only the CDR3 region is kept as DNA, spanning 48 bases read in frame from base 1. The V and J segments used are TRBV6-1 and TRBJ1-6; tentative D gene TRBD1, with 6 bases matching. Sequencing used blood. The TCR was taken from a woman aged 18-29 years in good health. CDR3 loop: CASWGQLPTLDSPLHF. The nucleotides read TGTGCCAGCTGGGGACAACTCCCTACCCTCGATTCACCCCTCCACTTT.